The rows below give T cell receptor beta chains drawn from one sample of a study of Graves' ophthalmopathy and Graves' hyperthyroidism. Using its own MiXCR run on the multiplex PCR reads, TCRdb lists one record per CDR3 protein. The table includes hundreds of thousands of distinct CDR3 sequences, around a fifth detected once. What was sequenced was peripheral blood. These receptors all stem from a woman younger than 30 with stable Graves' hyperthyroidism. Each CDR3 is given with its conserved first and last residue. The D gene is left open where the match is weak. Clone size appears in some rows only: once, few, many, or a class for an expanded clone.

TRBJ1-1 TRBD1 TRBV18 few CASSLRGQGSGTEAFF TGTGCCAGCTCGCTCAGGGGGCAGGGGTCTGGCACTGAAGCTTTCTTT
TRBJ2-7 TRBD2 TRBV27 many CASSSSFSTSGRWYEQYF TGTGCCAGCAGTAGTAGCTTCTCGACTAGCGGAAGATGGTACGAGCAGTACTTC
TRBJ1-5 . TRBV20-1 many CSASRNQPQHF TGCAGTGCTAGTAGGAATCAGCCCCAGCATTTT
TRBJ2-7 TRBD2 TRBV12-3/TRBV12-4 many CASMVSGRTPYEQYF TGTGCCAGCATGGTTAGCGGGAGAACCCCCTACGAGCAGTACTTC
TRBJ1-5 . TRBV6-1 . CASSRGPPNNQPQHF TGTGCCAGCAGTCGAGGGCCGCCCAACAATCAGCCCCAGCATTTT
TRBJ2-5 . TRBV14 few CASSRAGLETQYF TGTGCCAGCAGCCGGGCGGGTTTGGAGACCCAGTACTTC
TRBJ2-2 . TRBV28 few CASAGGAGTGELFF TGTGCCAGCGCGGGTGGGGCGGGCACCGGGGAGCTGTTTTTT
TRBJ1-2 . TRBV3-1 many CASSPRAGSAAGYTF TGTGCCAGCAGCCCCCGGGCGGGAAGTGCGGCTGGCTACACCTTC
TRBJ1-2 TRBD1 TRBV30 . CAWRGGSEGYTF TGTGCCTGGAGAGGGGGCTCGGAAGGCTACACCTTC
TRBJ1-1 . TRBV2 many CASSPGSRNTEAFF TGTGCCAGCAGTCCAGGGTCTCGGAACACTGAAGCTTTCTTT
TRBJ2-7 . TRBV28 . CASSFGGGEDYEQYF TGTGCCAGCAGTTTTGGAGGGGGAGAGGACTACGAGCAGTACTTC
TRBJ1-1 . TRBV12-3/TRBV12-4 . CASSRGDAEAFF TGTGCCAGCAGTCGGGGGGACGCTGAAGCTTTCTTT
TRBJ2-5 TRBD2 TRBV10-3 many CATAGLAGGQETQYF TGTGCCACCGCGGGGCTAGCGGGAGGCCAAGAGACCCAGTACTTC
TRBJ1-5 . TRBV20-1 many CSARDRGGPGNQPQHF TGCAGTGCTAGAGATCGGGGAGGCCCGGGGAATCAGCCCCAGCATTTT
TRBJ1-1 . TRBV19 many CASSMLGEWVTEAFF TGTGCCAGTAGTATGTTAGGGGAGTGGGTCACTGAAGCTTTCTTT
TRBJ1-5 . TRBV6-1 many CASSVYLDSNQPQHF TGTGCCAGCAGTGTCTACTTGGATAGCAATCAGCCCCAGCATTTT